What follows describes a single TCR beta chain. This clonotype was seen ten or more times. Its antigen remains undetermined. No base-level quality is on record; no much larger clone is a single base apart. The instrument given in TCRdb is Illumina HiSeq 2500. Quantitative 5'-RACE with molecular barcodes was the method used to prepare the TCR beta libraries. In the authors' own workflow: Disease-linked TCR variants were identified with a new computational method built on a probabilistic model of VDJ rearrangement. The raw public data were reprocessed by TCRdb itself: fastp quality trimming at Q25, MiXCR clonotype calling, in-frame beta chains only. Rows are combined by CDR3 protein, so each entry shows the most common genes and DNA. The V and J calls follow TCRdb's processing rather than the paper's. The sample table contains some 330,000 distinct CDR3 sequences; only one count was recorded for approximately 8% of them. Roughly 15% of the sample is taken by the ten largest.

This sample stems from a study of CD8 T cells in ankylosing spondylitis listed by TCRdb under 2017. Study-level background: The study profiled T cell receptor beta repertoires in healthy donors and ankylosing spondylitis patients to find disease-linked TCR variants. The full study cohort comprised 25 ankylosing spondylitis patients and approximately 100 healthy donors. Peripheral blood was sampled, and synovial fluid was also collected from ankylosing spondylitis patients. Study-wide conclusions, independent of this receptor: Some motif variants were previously reported in synovial fluid and blood of reactive arthritis patients, suggesting common disease-initiation mechanisms. A CD8+ phenotype was shown by the disease-linked clones, which were found at relatively low frequencies in peripheral blood. Significant enrichment of the disease-linked clones was reported in matched synovial fluid samples from ankylosing spondylitis patients. Blood from ankylosing spondylitis patients appeared to be characterized by a TCR beta motif made up of under 10 highly homologous amino acid variants.

The germline V gene (reference sequence) sets CDR1 to DFQATT and CDR2 to SNEGSKA. Cut back by 3 bases and 2 bases, the V and J ends lie 6 bases apart. The CDR3 spans 12 residues, from the cysteine through the phenylalanine. This entry keeps only the CDR3 DNA: 36 bases, framed from base 1. The TCR sequence derives from a male donor with ankylosing spondylitis. The chain is assembled from TRBV20-1 and TRBJ2-3, with no D gene named confidently. Material: blood, either unsorted or a sorted T cell fraction (not recorded which). The CDR3 loop reads CSASGDTDTQYF. DNA sequence: TGCAGTGCTAGCGGAGACACAGATACGCAGTATTTT.